This is a list of T cell receptor beta chains from one sample in a study of shared clonotypes between healthy human individuals. The method was immunoSEQ multiplex PCR; TCRdb's version includes in-frame clones alone and lacks a portion of them. Of 2,100,000 or so clones in the sample, 95% were seen once. Sequenced material: naive CD4+ T cells sorted from blood. The source is a man younger than 35 in good health. CDR3s include the opening cysteine and the closing phenylalanine or tryptophan. Fields, in order: J gene, clone size, V gene, D gene, CDR3 protein, CDR3 DNA. A D gene is named only where the DNA matches it firmly. Size values are once, few and many counts, or a class for expanded clones, and some rows have none.

>TRBJ1-2|.|TRBV10-3|.
CASSPGGDFSYGYTF
TGTGCCAGTTCCCCCGGGGGGGACTTCTCCTATGGCTACACCTTC
>TRBJ2-7|.|TRBV7-2|.
CASSLAELSYEQYF
TGTGCCAGCAGCTTAGCGGAGCTCTCCTACGAGCAGTACTTC
>TRBJ1-3|.|TRBV6-5|.
CASSYSGGSGNTIYF
TGTGCCAGCAGTTACTCGGGTGGTTCTGGAAACACCATATATTTT
>TRBJ2-5|.|TRBV11-2|.
CASSFRGKLQETQYF
TGTGCCAGCAGCTTCCGGGGAAAGCTACAAGAGACCCAGTACTTC
>TRBJ2-2|.|TRBV6-1|.
CASNLQVNTGELFF
TGTGCCAGCAACCTTCAGGTGAACACCGGGGAGCTGTTTTTT
>TRBJ2-7|.|TRBV7-9|.
CASSLDTGAGGQYF
TGTGCCAGCAGCTTAGATACAGGGGCCGGGGGGCAGTACTTC
>TRBJ1-4|.|TRBV11-2|TRBD1
CASSSDRGNEKLFF
TGTGCCAGCAGCTCGGACAGGGGAAATGAAAAACTGTTTTTT
>TRBJ2-4|.|TRBV5-1|TRBD2
CASSPWGGVSAKNIQYF
TGCGCCAGCAGCCCCTGGGGGGGTGTTAGCGCCAAAAACATTCAGTACTTC
>TRBJ1-2|.|TRBV10-2|.
CASSQTGRANGYTF
TGCGCCAGCAGCCAAACAGGGAGAGCTAATGGCTACACCTTC
>TRBJ1-1|.|TRBV5-4|.
CASSLGSRNTEAFF
TGTGCCAGCAGCTTGGGTTCCAGGAACACTGAAGCTTTCTTT
>TRBJ2-3|.|TRBV30|.
CAWSKVSGMTDTQYF
TGTGCCTGGAGTAAGGTCAGCGGAATGACAGATACGCAGTATTTT
>TRBJ2-5|.|TRBV7-9|.
CASSSRQEETQYF
TGTGCCAGCAGCTCGAGACAGGAAGAGACCCAGTACTTC
>TRBJ1-2|.|TRBV10-3|.
CAISESRQSQSYGYTF
TGTGCCATCAGTGAGTCCCGACAGAGCCAATCCTATGGCTACACCTTC
>TRBJ1-1|.|TRBV7-9|TRBD1
CASSPGQVDTEAFF
TGTGCCAGCAGCCCAGGACAGGTTGACACTGAAGCTTTCTTT
>TRBJ1-4|.|TRBV6-6|.
CASSYRPRGEKLFF
TGTGCCAGCAGTTACCGGCCTCGAGGTGAAAAACTGTTTTTT
>TRBJ1-6|.|TRBV4-1|TRBD1
CASSQATGQGPNSPLHF
TGCGCCAGCAGCCAAGCCACAGGACAGGGGCCGAATTCACCCCTCCACTTT
>TRBJ2-1|.|TRBV20-1|.
CSAPRGEQFF
TGCAGTGCGCCGAGAGGTGAGCAGTTCTTC
>TRBJ2-3|.|TRBV11-3|.
CASSLGQDTTDTQYF
TGTGCCAGCAGCTTAGGTCAGGACACAACAGATACGCAGTATTTT
>TRBJ2-5|.|TRBV2|.
CASSEEILRGPTATQYF
TGTGCCAGCAGTGAAGAGATTTTACGGGGGCCAACGGCGACCCAGTACTTC
>TRBJ1-2|.|TRBV15|.
CATSRVGVLGAQSYGYTF
TGTGCCACCAGCAGAGTAGGGGTACTAGGGGCGCAGAGCTATGGCTACACCTTC
>TRBJ1-3|.|TRBV6-5|.
CASTEGRNSGNTIYF
TGTGCCAGCACCGAAGGACGGAACTCTGGAAACACCATATATTTT
>TRBJ1-5|.|TRBV5-6|.
CASSSFDLGAQPQHF
TGTGCCAGCAGCTCATTTGACCTGGGGGCTCAGCCCCAGCATTTT
>TRBJ2-7|.|TRBV6-5|.
CASRLGSGYEQYF
TGTGCCAGCAGGTTAGGTTCTGGCTACGAGCAGTACTTC
>TRBJ1-2|few|TRBV7-6|.
CASSLEGDYGYTF
TGTGCCAGCAGCTTAGAAGGGGACTATGGCTACACCTTC
>TRBJ1-2|.|TRBV6-5|TRBD1
CASRRTGLGGYTF
TGTGCCAGCAGGAGGACAGGATTGGGCGGCTACACCTTC